This T cell receptor beta chain is from a study of blood T cells in healthy people across ages. This clonotype was observed once. Its antigen is undetermined. Germline V gives CDR1 SGHAT, CDR2 FQDESV (reference sequence). V gave up 5 bases and J gave up 13 bases; unmatched junction bases: 15. The CDR3 totals 15 residues. Combining a sample-barcoded 5' primer with a J-beta primer mix, a second PCR ran for 7 to 11 cycles. TCRdb re-derived calls from the 5' RACE reads in MiXCR, one entry per CDR3 protein. The sample has around 750,000 distinct CDR3 sequences; around half are singletons. Study results and caveats: Both higher diversity and more naive CD4+ cells marked long-lived donors when set against aged donors.

The source of this sequence is a man older than 75 in good health. The sample was blood. The V gene is TRBV11-1, the J gene TRBJ2-4; 9 bases align to TRBD2. In DNA form, the CDR3 reads TGTGCCAGCAGCCTCGGAGTAGCGGGAGACCCTTGGCAGTACTTC. Its translation is CASSLGVAGDPWQYF.